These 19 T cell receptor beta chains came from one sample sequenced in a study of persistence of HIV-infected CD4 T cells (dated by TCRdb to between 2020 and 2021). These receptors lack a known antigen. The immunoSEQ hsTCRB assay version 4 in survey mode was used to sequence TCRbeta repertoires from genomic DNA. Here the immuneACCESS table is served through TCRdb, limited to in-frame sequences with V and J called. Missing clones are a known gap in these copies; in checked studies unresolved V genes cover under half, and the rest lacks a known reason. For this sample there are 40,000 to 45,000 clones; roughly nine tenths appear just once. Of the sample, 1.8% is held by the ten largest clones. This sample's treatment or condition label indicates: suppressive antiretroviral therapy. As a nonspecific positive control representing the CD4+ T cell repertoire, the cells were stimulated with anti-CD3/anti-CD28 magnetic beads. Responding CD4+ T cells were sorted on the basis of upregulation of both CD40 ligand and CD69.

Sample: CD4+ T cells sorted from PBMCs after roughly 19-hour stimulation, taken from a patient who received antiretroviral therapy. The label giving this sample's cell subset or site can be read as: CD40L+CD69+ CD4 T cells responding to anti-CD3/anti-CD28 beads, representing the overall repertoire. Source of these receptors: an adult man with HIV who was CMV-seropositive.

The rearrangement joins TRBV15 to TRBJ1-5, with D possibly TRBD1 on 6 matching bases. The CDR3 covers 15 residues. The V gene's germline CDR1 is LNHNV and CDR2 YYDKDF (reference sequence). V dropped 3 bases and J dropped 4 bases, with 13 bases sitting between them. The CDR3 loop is CATSRETGINQPQHF. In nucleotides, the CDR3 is TGTGCCACCAGCAGGGAAACAGGGATTAATCAGCCCCAGCATTTT.

The CDR3 reads CASSPLAGGSHLYNEQFF. The CDR3 region has the DNA TGTGCCAGCAGCCCACTGGCGGGGGGAAGCCACCTCTACAATGAGCAGTTCTTC. This chain uses TRBV7-2 with TRBJ2-1; 8 nucleotides match TRBD2. The CDR3 length is 18 residues. V shed 5 bases, J shed 3 bases, and the junction held 15 bases outside the gene matches. Germline V CDR1 and CDR2: SGHTA, FQGNSA.

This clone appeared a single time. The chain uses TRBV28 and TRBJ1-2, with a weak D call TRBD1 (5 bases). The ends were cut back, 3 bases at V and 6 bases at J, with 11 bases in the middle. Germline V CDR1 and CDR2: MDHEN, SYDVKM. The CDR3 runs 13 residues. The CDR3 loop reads CASSFPGEDGYTF. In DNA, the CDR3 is TGTGCCAGCAGTTTTCCGGGGGAGGATGGCTACACCTTC.

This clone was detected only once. CDR3 in amino acids: CASSPRRHEQFF. The CDR3 region has the DNA TGTGCCAGCAGCCCCCGCCGGCATGAGCAGTTCTTC. This chain links TRBV11-2 with TRBJ2-1; D uncertain. V was trimmed by 5 bases and J by 8 bases, leaving 10 bases between them. Germline V gives CDR1 SGHAT, CDR2 FQNNGV. The CDR3 contains 12 residues.

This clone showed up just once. CDR3 DNA sequence: TGTGCCAGCACCCCTGACAGGGTCAGGACTGAAGCTTTCTTT. This codes for CASTPDRVRTEAFF. The genes are TRBV28 and TRBJ1-1; 7 positions match TRBD1. After removal of 7 bases from V and 5 bases from J, the junction contained 10 bases not matched to a gene. Germline V gives CDR1 MDHEN, CDR2 SYDVKM. The CDR3 is 14 residues long.

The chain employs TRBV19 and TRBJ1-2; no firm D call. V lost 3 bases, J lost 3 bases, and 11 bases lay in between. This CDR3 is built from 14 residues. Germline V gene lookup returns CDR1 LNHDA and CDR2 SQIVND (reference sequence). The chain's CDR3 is CASSMRQTYYGYTF. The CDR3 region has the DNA TGTGCCAGTAGTATGAGGCAGACTTACTATGGCTACACCTTC. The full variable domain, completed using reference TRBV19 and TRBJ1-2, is DGGITQSPKYLFRKEGQNVTLSCEQNLNHDAMYWYRQDPGQGLRLIYYSQIVNDFQKGDIAEGYSVSREKKESFPLTVTSAQKNPTAFYLCASSMRQTYYGYTFGSGTRLTVV.

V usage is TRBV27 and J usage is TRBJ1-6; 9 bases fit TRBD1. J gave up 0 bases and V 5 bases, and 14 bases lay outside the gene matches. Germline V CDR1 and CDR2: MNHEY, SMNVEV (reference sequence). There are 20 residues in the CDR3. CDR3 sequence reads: CASSVDRDRVSSSYNSPLHF. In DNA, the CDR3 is TGTGCCAGCAGTGTAGACCGGGACAGGGTTTCTAGCTCCTATAATTCACCCCTCCACTTT.

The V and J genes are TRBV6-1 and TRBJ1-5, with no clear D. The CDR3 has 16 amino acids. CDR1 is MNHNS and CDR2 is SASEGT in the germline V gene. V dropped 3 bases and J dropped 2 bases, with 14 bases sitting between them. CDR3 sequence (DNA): TGTGCCAGCAGTGACCAGGCGTGGTTTGGCAATCAGCCCCAGCATTTT. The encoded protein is CASSDQAWFGNQPQHF.

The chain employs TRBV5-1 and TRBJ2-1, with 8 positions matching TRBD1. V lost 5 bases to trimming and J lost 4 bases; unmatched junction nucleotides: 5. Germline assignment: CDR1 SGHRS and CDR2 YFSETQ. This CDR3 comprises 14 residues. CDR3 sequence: CASSMDRAYNEQFF. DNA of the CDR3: TGCGCCAGCAGTATGGACAGGGCGTACAATGAGCAGTTCTTC.

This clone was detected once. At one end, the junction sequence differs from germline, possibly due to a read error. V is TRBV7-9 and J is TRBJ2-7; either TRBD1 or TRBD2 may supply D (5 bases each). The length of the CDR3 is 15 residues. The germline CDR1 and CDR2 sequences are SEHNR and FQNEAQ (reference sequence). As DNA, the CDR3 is TGTGCCAGCACCTTAGGGACGGGCTTCTCCGACGAGCAGTACTTC. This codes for CASTLGTGFSDEQYF. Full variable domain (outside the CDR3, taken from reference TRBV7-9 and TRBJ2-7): DTGVSQNPRHKITKRGQNVTFRCDPISEHNRLYWYRQTLGQGPEFLTYFQNEAQLEKSRLLSDRFSAERPKGSFSTLEIQRTEQGDSAMYLCASTLGTGFSDEQYFGPGTRLTVT.

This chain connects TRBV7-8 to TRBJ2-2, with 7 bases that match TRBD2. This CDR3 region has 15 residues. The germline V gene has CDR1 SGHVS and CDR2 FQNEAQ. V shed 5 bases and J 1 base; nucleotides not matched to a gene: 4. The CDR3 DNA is TGTGCCAGCAGCAAGCTAGCGGTGAACACCGGGGAGCTGTTTTTT. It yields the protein CASSKLAVNTGELFF.

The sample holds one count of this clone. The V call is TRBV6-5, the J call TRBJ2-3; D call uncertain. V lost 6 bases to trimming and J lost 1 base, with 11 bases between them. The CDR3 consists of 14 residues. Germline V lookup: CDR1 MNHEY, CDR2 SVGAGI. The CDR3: CASRQGVGTDTQYF. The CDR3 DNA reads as TGTGCCAGCAGACAAGGCGTCGGCACAGATACGCAGTATTTT.

CDR3 bases: TGCGCCAGCCACGGGGCCCTTAGCACAGATACGCAGTATTTT. Encoded protein: CASHGALSTDTQYF. The rearrangement links TRBV5-1 to TRBJ2-3, with D perhaps assigned TRBD1 or TRBD2 (5 bases each). This CDR3 is 14 amino acids long. The germline CDR1 and CDR2 sequences are SGHRS and YFSETQ. Trimming shortened V by 7 bases and J by 0 bases, and 12 bases separated the two germline ends.

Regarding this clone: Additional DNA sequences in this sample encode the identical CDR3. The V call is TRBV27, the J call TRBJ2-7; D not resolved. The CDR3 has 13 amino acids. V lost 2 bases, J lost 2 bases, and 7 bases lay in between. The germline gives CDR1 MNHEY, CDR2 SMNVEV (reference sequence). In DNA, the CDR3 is TGTGCCAGCAGTTTAGGCGGTCCCTACGAGCAGTACTTC. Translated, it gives CASSLGGPYEQYF.

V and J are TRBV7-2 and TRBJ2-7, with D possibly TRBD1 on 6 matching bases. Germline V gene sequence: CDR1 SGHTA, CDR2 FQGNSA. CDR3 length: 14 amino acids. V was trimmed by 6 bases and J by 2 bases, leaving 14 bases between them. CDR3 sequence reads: CASSSKGVTYEQYF. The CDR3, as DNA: TGTGCCAGCAGTTCAAAGGGGGTTACCTACGAGCAGTACTTC.

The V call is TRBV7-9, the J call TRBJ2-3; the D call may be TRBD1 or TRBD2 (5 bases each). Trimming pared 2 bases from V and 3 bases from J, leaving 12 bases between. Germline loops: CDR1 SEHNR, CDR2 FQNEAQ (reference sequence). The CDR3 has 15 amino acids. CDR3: CASSLRVGTTDTQYF. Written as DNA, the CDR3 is TGTGCCAGCAGCTTACGGGTTGGGACGACAGATACGCAGTATTTT.

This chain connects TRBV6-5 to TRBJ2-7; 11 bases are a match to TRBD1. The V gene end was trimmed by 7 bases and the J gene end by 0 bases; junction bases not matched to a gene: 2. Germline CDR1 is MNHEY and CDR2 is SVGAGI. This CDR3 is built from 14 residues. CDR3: CASTGTGGSYEQYF. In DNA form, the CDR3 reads TGTGCCAGCACCGGGACAGGGGGCTCCTACGAGCAGTACTTC.

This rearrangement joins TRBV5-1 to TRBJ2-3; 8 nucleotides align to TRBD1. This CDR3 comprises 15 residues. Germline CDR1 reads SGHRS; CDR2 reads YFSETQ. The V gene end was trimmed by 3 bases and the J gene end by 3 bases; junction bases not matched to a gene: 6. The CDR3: CASSSGQEGTDTQYF. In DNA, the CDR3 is TGCGCCAGCAGCTCGGGACAGGAGGGTACAGATACGCAGTATTTT.

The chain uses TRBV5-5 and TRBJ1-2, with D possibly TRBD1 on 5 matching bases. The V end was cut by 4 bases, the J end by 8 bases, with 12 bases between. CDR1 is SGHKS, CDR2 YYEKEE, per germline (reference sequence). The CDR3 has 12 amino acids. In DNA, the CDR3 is TGTGCCAGCAGCCCGGAGGGGTACGGCTACACCTTC. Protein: CASSPEGYGYTF.